Below, one TCR beta chain is given with its context. The antigen is not known. This sample is part of a study of T cell responses to AZD1222 COVID-19 vaccine. The study's findings and limits: None of the repertoires were sampled until the peak T cell response had passed. White British people made up most donors, females outnumbered males, and clonal diversity was possibly underestimated. Spike-wide coverage was observed for vaccine-associated CD4 TCRs, with dominant responses at 160-218 and 743-854. The study found Spike-specific TCR breadth and depth rose after two AZD1222 doses.

The repertoire was sequenced with immunoSEQ multiplex PCR; TCRdb's copy has only in-frame clones and lacks some. Of roughly 120,000 clones in the sample, around 90% are singletons; the top ten hold just over 9.5%. The CDR3 totals 16 residues. CDR1 is MNHEY and CDR2 is SVGEGT in the germline V gene. V was cut by 4 bases and J by 9 bases, with 22 bases left in between. Sample: peripheral blood, taken on day 0 of AZD1222 vaccination. This receptor was identified in an adult in good health. V is TRBV6-2 or TRBV6-3 and J is TRBJ1-5; D gene uncertain. The CDR3 region has the DNA TGTGCCAGCAGTTGGGGTTTAACAGTGGCAGGTTGGCCCCAGCATTTT. The encoded protein is CASSWGLTVAGWPQHF.